This entry concerns a single T cell receptor beta chain. The CDR3 is made up of 15 amino acids. Germline loops: CDR1 SGHTA, CDR2 FQGNSA. V shed 4 bases and J shed 4 bases, with 17 bases lying between them. Sequenced by immunoSEQ multiplex PCR; TCRdb stores in-frame clones only, minus some. The table lists about 83,000 clones, approximately 90% of them singletons, with roughly 0.75% in the top ten. The data were taken from a study of OX40 agonist ivuxolimab in advanced cancers. Study background: Ivuxolimab was delivered to patients intravenously every 2 weeks at doses spanning 0.01 to 10 mg/kg. Enrollees could have had prior anti-PD-1, anti-PD-L1 or anti-CTLA-4 therapy, which more than 30% had received. Three patients responded partially, comprising one with hepatocellular carcinoma and two with cutaneous melanoma.

J is TRBJ2-7 and V is TRBV7-2, with D possibly matching TRBD2 (5 bases). The receptor comes from an adult with an advanced solid tumor such as melanoma, head and neck, liver or kidney cancer. The sample in question was CD4+ or CD8+ T cells sorted from blood, obtained in a trial of the OX40 agonist ivuxolimab. The CDR3 sequence: CASSSPSSARYEQYF. CDR3 nucleotides: TGTGCCAGCAGCTCCCCCAGTAGCGCCCGGTACGAGCAGTACTTC.